The present TCR beta chain was sequenced within a study of blood T cell repertoires in COVID-19. The overall study: Spain, Italy and the United States supplied samples that represented acute and convalescent COVID-19.

Produced via immunoSEQ multiplex PCR; TCRdb's table is partial and in-frame only. The sample records under 250,000 clones, around 90% being singletons. The CDR3 length is 15 residues. V lost 6 bases, J lost 4 bases, and 18 bases lay in between. CDR1 is LNHDA and CDR2 is SQIVND in the germline V gene (reference sequence). Material for sequencing was peripheral blood. The V call is TRBV19, the J call TRBJ1-1, with TRBD1 as a possible D gene (6 bases). This receptor was taken from a man in his 60s who had recovered from COVID-19. The CDR3 DNA follows: TGTGCCAGTAGCCGCGGGGGGGCACAGGGCACTGAAGCTTTCTTT. Its protein product is CASSRGGAQGTEAFF.